A single sample is the source of the 31 T cell receptor beta chains below, sequenced in a study of blood T cells in healthy people across ages. The use of a sample-barcoded 5' primer and a J-beta primer mix characterized a second PCR of about 6 to 11 cycles. TCRdb used MiXCR to reprocess the 5' RACE reads, holding one entry per CDR3 protein. The sample has 600,000 or so distinct CDR3 sequences; under 25% are singletons. The sample comprised blood. The receptors derive from an older man in good health.

Many counts were recorded for this clonotype. The chain carries TRBV5-1 and TRBJ2-5; D is perhaps TRBD1 (6 bases). This CDR3 region has 15 residues. The germline CDR1 and CDR2 sequences are SGHRS and YFSETQ. V lost 4 bases to trimming and J lost 2 bases, with 15 bases between them. CDR3 residues: CASSPTDRLQETQYF. The CDR3 region has the DNA TGCGCCAGCAGCCCCACAGACAGGTTACAAGAGACCCAGTACTTC.

This clonotype was observed a single time. The chain joins TRBV6-5 to TRBJ2-5; no clear D. This CDR3 spans 14 amino acids. Trimming took 0 bases from V and 2 from J, leaving 7 bases between them. The V gene's germline CDR1 is MNHEY and CDR2 SVGAGI. The CDR3 region has the DNA TGTGCCAGCAGTTACTCGAATGAACAAGAGACCCAGTACTTC. The encoded protein is CASSYSNEQETQYF.

The table lists this clonotype with a few counts. This chain connects TRBV20-1 to TRBJ2-7, with D perhaps being TRBD1 or TRBD2 (6 bases each). Germline V gene lookup returns CDR1 DFQATT and CDR2 SNEGSKA (reference sequence). The CDR3 loop spans 11 amino acids. Trimming stripped 7 bases from V and 5 bases from J, with 12 bases between. DNA of the CDR3: TGCAGTGGGGTCGGGGGCCACGAGCAGTACTTC. The encoded protein is CSGVGGHEQYF.

J is TRBJ2-7 and V is TRBV20-1, with 8 bases lining up with TRBD2. With 5 bases clipped from V and 1 base from J, the junction kept 7 bases outside the gene matches. The CDR3 spans 14 residues. Germline V gives CDR1 DFQATT, CDR2 SNEGSKA (reference sequence). Here the CDR3 DNA reads TGCAGTGCTTGTCCTAGCGGGCTTTCCTACGAGCAGTACTTC. Translating gives CSACPSGLSYEQYF.

This clonotype was found once. The chain has TRBV5-5 and TRBJ1-4, with D uncertain. Germline V gene lookup returns CDR1 SGHKS and CDR2 YYEKEE (reference sequence). This CDR3 contains 15 residues. Trimming took 3 bases from V and 7 from J, leaving 16 bases between them. CDR3 protein: CASSSTDHWSEKLFF. In DNA, the CDR3 is TGTGCCAGCAGCTCCACAGATCACTGGAGTGAAAAACTGTTTTTT.

This clonotype was observed a handful of times. This chain links TRBV12-3 or TRBV12-4 with TRBJ2-4; D tentatively fits TRBD1 or TRBD2 (6 bases each). The V gene lost 5 bases and the J gene lost 6 bases, with 20 bases spanning the gap. The CDR3 is 16 amino acids. CDR3 residues: CASSGGPREVGNIQYF. The CDR3 DNA sequence: TGTGCCAGCAGTGGGGGCCCCAGGGAGGTAGGAAACATTCAGTACTTC.

This chain uses TRBV6-5 with TRBJ2-7; 8 nucleotides agree with TRBD1. The J call may be faulty, since TRBJ2-5 better matches the DNA end. The CDR3 spans 15 residues. Germline V CDR1 and CDR2: MNHEY, SVGAGI. Here the CDR3 reads CASSYTHTGGKTQYF. The CDR3, as DNA: TGTGCCAGCAGTTACACACACACAGGGGGGAAGACCCAGTACTTC.

This clonotype was detected only a few times. For the CDR3, the DNA is TGCAGTGCTAGACCAGCGGGAGGCCCAGGGGCCAAAAACATTCAGTACTTC. The encoded protein is CSARPAGGPGAKNIQYF. The chain has TRBV20-1 and TRBJ2-4; TRBD2 matches 9 bases. The germline V gene encodes CDR1 DFQATT and CDR2 SNEGSKA (reference sequence). The trim removed 2 bases at V and 1 base at J, leaving 9 bases unmatched. The CDR3 spans 17 residues.

V gene TRBV7-3 combines with J gene TRBJ1-2; unclear D gene. The CDR3 is 14 amino acids. Trimming stripped 5 bases from V and 0 bases from J, with 10 bases between. Germline V gene sequence: CDR1 SGHTA, CDR2 FQGTGA. CDR3 sequence reads: CASSPDGANYGYTF. CDR3 DNA sequence: TGTGCCAGCAGCCCGGACGGCGCTAACTATGGCTACACCTTC.

This rearrangement joins TRBV7-2 to TRBJ2-1; no definite D call. The CDR3 runs to 13 residues. V was cut by 0 bases and J by 12 bases, with 12 bases left in between. Looked up from germline, CDR1 is SGHTA and CDR2 is FQGNSA. The CDR3 DNA sequence: TGTGCCAGCAGCTTAGCGTTGGGGTCAGCGCAGTTCTTC. Translating it yields CASSLALGSAQFF.

This clonotype was recorded only once. A much larger clonotype is one base distant, so this may be a read error. The rearrangement uses TRBV11-2 and TRBJ1-1; a weak D match, TRBD1 (6 bases). There are 16 residues in the CDR3. CDR1 SGHAT and CDR2 FQNNGV come from the germline V gene. CDR3 protein: CVSSLGAGDIYTEAFF. CDR3 nucleotides: TGTGTCAGCAGCCTGGGAGCCGGGGACATATACACTGAAGCTTTCTTT.

This chain connects TRBV6-1 to TRBJ2-2; a weak D match, TRBD2 (6 bases). Trimming shortened V by 8 bases and J by 0 bases, and 16 bases separated the two germline ends. Germline V gene lookup returns CDR1 MNHNS and CDR2 SASEGT. The CDR3 runs 16 residues. The CDR3 sequence is CASPAWRGSNTGELFF. The CDR3 DNA sequence: TGTGCCAGCCCTGCTTGGAGGGGCTCGAACACCGGGGAGCTGTTTTTT.

The rearrangement links TRBV14 to TRBJ1-6; D uncertain. Trimming pared 4 bases from V and 9 bases from J, leaving 13 bases between. Germline V gives CDR1 SGHDN, CDR2 FVKESK. CDR3 length equals 14 residues. In DNA form, the CDR3 reads TGTGCCAGCAGCCGGGAGACCGTCGGTTCACCCCTCCACTTT. As protein: CASSRETVGSPLHF. Using reference TRBV14 and TRBJ1-6 for the parts outside the CDR3, the full variable domain is EAGVTQFPSHSVIEKGQTVTLRCDPISGHDNLYWYRRVMGKEIKFLLHFVKESKQDESGMPNNRFLAERTGGTYSTLKVQPAELEDSGVYFCASSRETVGSPLHFGNGTRLTVT.

V is TRBV7-9 and J is TRBJ2-5; D call uncertain. There are 14 residues in the CDR3. The germline CDR1 and CDR2 sequences are SEHNR and FQNEAQ (reference sequence). V dropped 7 bases and J dropped 5 bases, with 17 bases sitting between them. CDR3 bases: TGTGCCAGCAACCCGCAAGAGCTAGGGGAGACCCAGTACTTC. Encoded protein: CASNPQELGETQYF.

The chain employs TRBV27 and TRBJ1-1; the D is unclear. CDR3 length: 15 residues. Germline V gene sequence: CDR1 MNHEY, CDR2 SMNVEV (reference sequence). V was shortened by 7 bases and J by 2 bases, with 17 bases between the two germline ends. The DNA for the CDR3 is TGTGCCAGCACTTCGCGGGGTCTCTACAACACTGAAGCTTTCTTT. It encodes CASTSRGLYNTEAFF.

The V call is TRBV7-9, the J call TRBJ2-1; maybe TRBD1 (6 bases). Trimming shortened V by 5 bases and J by 6 bases, and 11 bases separated the two germline ends. CDR3 length equals 13 residues. The germline gives CDR1 SEHNR, CDR2 FQNEAQ (reference sequence). The CDR3 DNA is TGTGCCAGCAGCACCAGGACAGCCAATGAGCAGTTCTTC. Protein product: CASSTRTANEQFF.

The chain is built from TRBV29-1 and TRBJ2-3, with 11 bases matching TRBD2. Per the germline V gene, CDR1 is SQVTM and CDR2 is ANQGSEA. J lost 4 bases, V lost 3 bases, and 9 bases had no gene match. This CDR3 contains 16 residues. The CDR3 DNA reads TGCAGCGTTGAGAGGGCTAGCGGGAGGAGCCCAGATACGCAGTATTTT. Residues: CSVERASGRSPDTQYF.

There are a few counts of this clonotype. The chain recombines TRBV7-2 with TRBJ2-3; unclear D gene. Trimming removed 4 bases from V and 4 bases from J, with 6 bases in between. The CDR3 loop spans 12 amino acids. Germline V CDR1 and CDR2: SGHTA, FQGNSA. In DNA, the CDR3 is TGTGCCAGCAGCTCGTGGGCAGATACGCAGTATTTT. Its translation: CASSSWADTQYF.

This clonotype was picked up one time. The gene calls are TRBV2 and TRBJ2-5, with D possibly matching TRBD1 (6 bases). Trimming removed 7 bases at V and 0 bases at J, with 15 bases between. The V gene's germline CDR1 is SNHLY and CDR2 FYNNEI. This CDR3 comprises 15 residues. CDR3 amino acids: CASTLRTVYQETQYF. The CDR3, as DNA: TGTGCCAGCACCCTCCGGACAGTGTACCAAGAGACCCAGTACTTC. Drawing the rest from reference TRBV2 and TRBJ2-5, the complete variable domain is EPEVTQTPSHQVTQMGQEVILRCVPISNHLYFYWYRQILGQKVEFLVSFYNNEISEKSEIFDDQFSVERPDGSNFTLKIRSTKLEDSAMYFCASTLRTVYQETQYFGPGTRLLVL.

The chain has TRBV12-3 or TRBV12-4 and TRBJ1-6; the D gene is possibly TRBD1 (6 bases). The CDR3 is 16 residues long. Trimming shortened V by 3 bases and J by 5 bases, and 14 bases separated the two germline ends. In DNA form, the CDR3 reads TGTGCCAGCAGTTTGGGGGCAGGGGTTGATAATTCACCCCTCCACTTT. This codes for CASSLGAGVDNSPLHF.

The rearrangement uses TRBV20-1 and TRBJ1-2, with 8 bases aligning to TRBD1. V was clipped by 6 bases and J by 4 bases; unmatched bases: 7. The CDR3 sequence is 13 residues long. The germline gives CDR1 DFQATT, CDR2 SNEGSKA (reference sequence). CDR3 sequence reads: CSADPGGGYGYTF. The CDR3 DNA follows: TGCAGTGCAGACCCAGGGGGCGGCTATGGCTACACCTTC.

The sample holds one count of this clonotype. This chain links TRBV6-1 with TRBJ2-7; TRBD1 aligns across 8 bases. The germline gives CDR1 MNHNS, CDR2 SASEGT. This CDR3 has 14 residues. Trimming cost V 7 bases and J 1 base; bases outside gene matches: 6. CDR3 region: CASIPRQGSYEQYF. CDR3 coding DNA: TGTGCCAGCATCCCCAGACAGGGGTCCTACGAGCAGTACTTC.

This clonotype was seen only a few times. The chain joins TRBV10-3 to TRBJ2-1; possible D gene TRBD1, 7 bases. CDR3 length: 14 amino acids. Germline values: CDR1 ENHRY, CDR2 SYGVKD. Trimming took off 3 bases at V and 5 bases at J, with 11 bases between the two ends. The CDR3 nucleotides read TGTGCCATCAGTGACCAGGGGGGAGACAATGAGCAGTTCTTC. It codes for CAISDQGGDNEQFF.

The chain is built from TRBV10-3 and TRBJ2-6; the D is unclear. This CDR3 has 14 residues. Germline V gene lookup returns CDR1 ENHRY and CDR2 SYGVKD. V lost 2 bases and J 2 bases, leaving 4 bases between the germline ends. CDR3 DNA: TGTGCCATCAGTGAGGGACCTGGGGCCAACGTCCTGACTTTC. Its translation: CAISEGPGANVLTF.

This clonotype appeared a few times. J is TRBJ1-4 and V is TRBV21-1; TRBD1, the D gene given by the table, was not confirmed from the DNA. TRBV21-1 is assigned pseudogene status. CDR3 length: 17 amino acids. The CDR3 protein is CASSPGQGALANEKLFF. CDR3 nucleotide sequence: TGTGCCAGCAGCCCCGGACAGGGGGCTTTGGCTAATGAAAAACTGTTTTTT.

The chain employs TRBV20-1 and TRBJ2-1; maybe TRBD2 (5 bases). The J call is doubtful: the DNA matches TRBJ2-5 better. Germline-derived CDR1 and CDR2 are DFQATT and SNEGSKA (reference sequence). The CDR3 is 14 residues long. CDR3 bases: TGCAGTGCTAGAGGCGGGTACGCCCCGGAGACCCAGTACTTC. The encoded protein is CSARGGYAPETQYF.

This clonotype was observed a handful of times. V is TRBV27 and J is TRBJ2-4; the match to TRBD1 covers 11 bases. The CDR3 is 16 amino acids. V lost 3 bases to trimming and J lost 2 bases; unmatched junction nucleotides: 3. Germline CDR1 MNHEY, CDR2 SMNVEV (reference sequence). The CDR3 DNA follows: TGTGCCAGCAGTTTTGGGACAGGGGGTTCCAAAAACATTCAGTACTTC. It is translated as CASSFGTGGSKNIQYF.

This clonotype was observed at least ten times. The chain links TRBV29-1 to TRBJ1-1; D is uncertain. Germline V gene lookup returns CDR1 SQVTM and CDR2 ANQGSEA. There are 14 residues in the CDR3. Trimming left V 3 bases short and J 1 base short, with 12 bases between. The CDR3 DNA is TGCAGCGTTGATTCTGGACGGCCGAACACTGAAGCTTTCTTT. Amino acid sequence: CSVDSGRPNTEAFF.

The V call is TRBV28, the J call TRBJ2-5; a possible D gene is TRBD2 (5 bases). The tail of the sequence fits TRBJ2-7 better, so the J call may be wrong. Germline V gene data show CDR1 as MDHEN and CDR2 as SYDVKM. The CDR3 contains 15 residues. CDR3 sequence: CASSSPAESIYEQYF. Written as DNA, the CDR3 is TGTGCCAGCAGTTCCCCAGCGGAGTCCATATACGAGCAGTACTTC.

This clonotype was detected once. The chain links TRBV29-1 to TRBJ2-1; 11 bases are shared with TRBD2. CDR1 and CDR2 (germline): SQVTM, ANQGSEA. This CDR3 contains 14 residues. V shed 5 bases, J shed 6 bases, and the junction held 6 bases outside the gene matches. CDR3 sequence (DNA): TGCAGCGTTTGCCCCCTAGCGGGAGGCAATGAGCAGTTCTTC. Translation gives CSVCPLAGGNEQFF.

This clonotype was counted only a few times. The chain employs TRBV5-6 and TRBJ2-6, with unresolved D. This CDR3 has 15 amino acids. Trimming removed 3 bases at V and 4 bases at J, with 11 bases between. Per germline, CDR1 SGHDT and CDR2 YYEEEE. CDR3 DNA sequence: TGTGCCAGCAGCTCCGCCATTACCGGGGCCAACGTCCTGACTTTC. Protein: CASSSAITGANVLTF.